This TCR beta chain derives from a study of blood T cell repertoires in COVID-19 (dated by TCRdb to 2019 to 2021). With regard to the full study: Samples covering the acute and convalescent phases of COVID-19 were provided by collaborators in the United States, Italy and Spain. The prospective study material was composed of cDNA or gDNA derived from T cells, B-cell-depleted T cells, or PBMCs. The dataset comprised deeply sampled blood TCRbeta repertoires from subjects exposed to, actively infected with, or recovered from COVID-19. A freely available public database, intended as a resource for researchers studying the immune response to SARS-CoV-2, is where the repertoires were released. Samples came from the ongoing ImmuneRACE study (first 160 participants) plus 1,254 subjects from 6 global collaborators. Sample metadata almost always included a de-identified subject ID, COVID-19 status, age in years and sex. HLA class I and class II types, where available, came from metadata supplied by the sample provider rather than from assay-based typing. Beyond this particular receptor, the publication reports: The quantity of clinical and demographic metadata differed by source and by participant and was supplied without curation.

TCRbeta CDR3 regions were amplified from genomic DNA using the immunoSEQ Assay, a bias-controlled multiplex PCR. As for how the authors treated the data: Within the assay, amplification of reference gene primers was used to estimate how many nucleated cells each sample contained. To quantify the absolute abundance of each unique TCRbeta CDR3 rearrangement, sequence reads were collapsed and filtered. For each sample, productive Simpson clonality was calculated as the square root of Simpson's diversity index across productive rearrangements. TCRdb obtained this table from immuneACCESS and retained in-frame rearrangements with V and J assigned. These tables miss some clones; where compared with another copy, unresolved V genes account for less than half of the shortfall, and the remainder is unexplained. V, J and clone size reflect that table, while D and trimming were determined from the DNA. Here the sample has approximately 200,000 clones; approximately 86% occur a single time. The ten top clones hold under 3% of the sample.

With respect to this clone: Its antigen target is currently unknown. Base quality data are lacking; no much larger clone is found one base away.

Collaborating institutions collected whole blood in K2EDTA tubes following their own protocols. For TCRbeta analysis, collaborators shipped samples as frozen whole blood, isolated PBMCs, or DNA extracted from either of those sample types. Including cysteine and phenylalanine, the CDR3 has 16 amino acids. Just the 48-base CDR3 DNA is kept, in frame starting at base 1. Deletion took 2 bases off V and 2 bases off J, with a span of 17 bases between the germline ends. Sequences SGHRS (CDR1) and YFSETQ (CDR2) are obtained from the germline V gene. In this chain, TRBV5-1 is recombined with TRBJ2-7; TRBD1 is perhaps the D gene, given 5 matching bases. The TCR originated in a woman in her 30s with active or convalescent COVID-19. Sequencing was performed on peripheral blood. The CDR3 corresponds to CASSLGGEDIPYEQYF. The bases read TGCGCCAGCAGCTTAGGTGGTGAGGACATACCCTACGAGCAGTACTTC.